A single sample is the source of the 14 T cell receptor beta chains below, sequenced in a study of blood T cell repertoires in COVID-19. Assay used: immunoSEQ multiplex PCR; TCRdb lists only in-frame clones, some missing. Of approximately 290,000 clones in the sample, roughly 85% were seen once. The sequenced sample was PBMCs or T cells enriched from blood (not recorded which). The receptors were sampled from a woman aged 25 to 45 who had recovered from COVID-19.

This chain uses TRBV3-1 (or the pseudogene TRBV3-2) with TRBJ1-2; a weak D match, TRBD1 (6 bases). From germline, CDR1 is LGHDT and CDR2 YNNKEL (reference sequence). The CDR3 runs to 16 residues. V was clipped by 0 bases and J by 1 base, with 12 bases between them. CDR3 DNA: TGTGCCAGCAGCCAAGATCGGGCAGGGGTTAACTATGGCTACACCTTC. Amino acids: CASSQDRAGVNYGYTF.

The rearrangement links TRBV7-3 to TRBJ2-5; 9 bases line up with TRBD2. With V trimmed by 5 bases and J by 2 bases, 6 bases remained unmatched. CDR1 is SGHTA, CDR2 FQGTGA, per germline. This CDR3 comprises 15 residues. The DNA of the CDR3 is TGTGCCAGCAGCCCGATAGCGGGAGTACAAGAGACCCAGTACTTC. This sequence encodes CASSPIAGVQETQYF.

The J gene is TRBJ1-1, the V gene TRBV19, with D unresolved. The CDR3 runs 12 residues. Germline V lookup: CDR1 LNHDA, CDR2 SQIVND (reference sequence). Trimming took 7 bases from V and 10 from J, leaving 16 bases between them. The DNA for the CDR3 is TGTGCCAGTATCGGAGGATCAGGTAGAGCTTTCTTT. This codes for CASIGGSGRAFF.

The chain links TRBV2 to TRBJ1-5; D possibly corresponds to TRBD1 (5 bases). The germline CDR1 and CDR2 sequences are SNHLY and FYNNEI. The CDR3 extends over 18 amino acids. Trimming removed 3 bases from V and 9 bases from J, with 27 bases in between. CDR3 coding DNA: TGTGCCAGCAGTGAGGGGGGACCGGGACCCCTACCCAGGTGGCCCCAGCATTTT. This translates into CASSEGGPGPLPRWPQHF.

This clone showed up just once. This sequence joins TRBV9 and TRBJ2-3; tentative D call: TRBD2 (5 bases). V lost 4 bases and J 11 bases, leaving 17 bases between the germline ends. The CDR3 is made up of 13 amino acids. The germline V gene encodes CDR1 SGDLS and CDR2 YYNGEE. CDR3 in amino acids: CASSFSSPREQYF. CDR3 nucleotides: TGTGCCAGCAGCTTCTCTAGCCCCCGCGAGCAGTATTTT.

The V gene is TRBV2, the J gene TRBJ1-4, with D maybe TRBD1 (5 bases). The CDR3 totals 14 residues. CDR1 is SNHLY and CDR2 is FYNNEI in the germline V gene. V lost 8 bases to trimming and J lost 8 bases, with 18 bases between them. CDR3 region: CASLKDRLPEKLFF. CDR3 nucleotides: TGTGCCAGCCTGAAAGACAGACTCCCCGAAAAACTGTTTTTT.

J is TRBJ2-3 and V is TRBV6-4; maybe TRBD2 (7 bases). V dropped 3 bases and J dropped 0 bases, with 16 bases sitting between them. CDR1 and CDR2 from the germline V gene are MRHNA and SNTAGT. The length of the CDR3 is 17 residues. The CDR3 sequence is CASSDGGGFASTDTQYF. In DNA form, the CDR3 reads TGTGCCAGCAGTGATGGCGGGGGCTTTGCTAGCACAGATACGCAGTATTTT.

This clone was detected only once. The V and J genes are TRBV4-2 and TRBJ2-2; 14 nucleotides line up with TRBD2. CDR3 length: 17 amino acids. The trim removed 4 bases at V and 1 base at J, leaving 2 bases unmatched. CDR1 is LGHNA and CDR2 is YNFKEQ in the germline V gene. In nucleotides, the CDR3 is TGTGCCAGCAGCCTCGGGACTAGCGGGGGGAACACCGGGGAGCTGTTTTTT. As protein: CASSLGTSGGNTGELFF.

The chain joins TRBV12-3 or TRBV12-4 to TRBJ1-1; D is undetermined. This CDR3 region has 13 residues. Between the trimmed V and J ends, which lost 5 bases and 6 bases, there was a span of 13 bases. In nucleotides, the CDR3 is TGTGCCAGCAGTACAGAATCGGTAGCTGAAGCTTTCTTT. Encoded protein: CASSTESVAEAFF.

The chain has TRBV28 and TRBJ1-1; 8 bases match TRBD1. This CDR3 has 13 residues. From germline, CDR1 is MDHEN and CDR2 SYDVKM. V lost 10 bases and J lost 4; bases outside the gene matches: 8. The CDR3 DNA reads TGTGCCACAGACAGGGGCCGGGGCACTGAAGCTTTCTTT. Protein: CATDRGRGTEAFF.

The J gene is TRBJ2-7, the V gene TRBV10-3, with 7 nucleotides matching TRBD1. Germline V gene sequence: CDR1 ENHRY, CDR2 SYGVKD. V lost 1 base, J lost 3 bases, and 6 bases stayed unmatched. The CDR3 runs 15 residues. CDR3 nucleotide sequence: TGTGCCATCAGTGAGTTCGAAGGGACAGTCTACGAGCAGTACTTC. This gives the protein CAISEFEGTVYEQYF.

The rearrangement joins TRBV28 to TRBJ2-5, with TRBD2 identical over 7 bases. The length of the CDR3 is 15 residues. Losses at the gene ends were 4 bases for V and 2 bases for J; bases not matched to a gene: 7. The germline V gene has CDR1 MDHEN and CDR2 SYDVKM. The CDR3 bases are TGTGCCAGCAGTTGGTTTGGCGGGGGACAAGAGACCCAGTACTTC. Translated: CASSWFGGGQETQYF.

J is TRBJ1-3 and V is TRBV6-6, with TRBD1 identical over 8 bases. Germline trimming cut 5 bases from V and 0 bases from J; bases unmatched to any gene: 15. The CDR3 loop spans 19 amino acids. The V gene's germline CDR1 is MNHNY and CDR2 SVGAGI (reference sequence). This CDR3 reads CASSPDTGGILRSGNTIYF. CDR3 nucleotides: TGTGCCAGCAGTCCCGACACAGGGGGTATACTTCGCTCTGGAAACACCATATATTTT.

The rearrangement uses TRBV28 and TRBJ1-4, with TRBD1 identical over 8 bases. Looked up from germline, CDR1 is MDHEN and CDR2 is SYDVKM. This CDR3 spans 14 amino acids. V shed 5 bases, J shed 8 bases, and the junction held 7 bases outside the gene matches. The chain's CDR3 is CASSEQGVREKLFF. DNA of the CDR3: TGTGCCAGCAGTGAACAGGGGGTTCGGGAAAAACTGTTTTTT.